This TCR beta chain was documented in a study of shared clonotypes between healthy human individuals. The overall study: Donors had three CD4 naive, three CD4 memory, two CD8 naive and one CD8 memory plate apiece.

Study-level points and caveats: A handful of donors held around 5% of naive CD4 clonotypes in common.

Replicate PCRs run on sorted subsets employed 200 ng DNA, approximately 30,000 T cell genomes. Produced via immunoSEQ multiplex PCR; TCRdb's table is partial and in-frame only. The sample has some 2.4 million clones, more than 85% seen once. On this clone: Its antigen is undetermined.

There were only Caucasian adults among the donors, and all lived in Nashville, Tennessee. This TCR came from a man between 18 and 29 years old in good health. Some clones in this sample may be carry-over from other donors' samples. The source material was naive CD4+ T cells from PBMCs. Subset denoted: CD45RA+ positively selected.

CDR3 DNA: TGTGCCAGCAGCGTAGTGTCGGGAGGGGAAAATGAGCAGTTCTTC. This gives the protein CASSVVSGGENEQFF. V gene TRBV9 combines with J gene TRBJ2-1; the match to TRBD2 covers 8 bases. Unmatched junction bases numbered 6, after V lost 0 bases and J lost 7 bases. This CDR3 has 15 residues. Germline V gives CDR1 SGDLS, CDR2 YYNGEE. The full variable domain, with the rest looked up from reference TRBV9 and TRBJ2-1, is DSGVTQTPKHLITATGQRVTLRCSPRSGDLSVYWYQQSLDQGLQFLIQYYNGEERAKGNILERFSAQQFPDLHSELNLSSLELGDSALYFCASSVVSGGENEQFFGPGTRLTVL.